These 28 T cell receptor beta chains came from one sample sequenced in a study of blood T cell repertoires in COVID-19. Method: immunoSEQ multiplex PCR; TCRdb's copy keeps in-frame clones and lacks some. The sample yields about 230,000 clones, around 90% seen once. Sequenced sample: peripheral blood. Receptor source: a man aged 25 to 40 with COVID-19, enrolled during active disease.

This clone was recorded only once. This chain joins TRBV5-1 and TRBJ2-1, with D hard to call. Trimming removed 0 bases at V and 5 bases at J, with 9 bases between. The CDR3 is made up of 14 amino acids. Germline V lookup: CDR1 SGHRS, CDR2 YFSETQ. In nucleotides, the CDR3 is TGCGCCAGCAGCTTGGAGTGGCTAGACAATGAGCAGTTCTTC. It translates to CASSLEWLDNEQFF.

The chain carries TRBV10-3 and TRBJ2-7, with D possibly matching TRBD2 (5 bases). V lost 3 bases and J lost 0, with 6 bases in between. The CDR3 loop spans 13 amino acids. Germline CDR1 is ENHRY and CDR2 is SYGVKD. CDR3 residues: CAISDGSSYEQYF. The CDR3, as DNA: TGTGCCATCAGTGATGGGAGCTCCTACGAGCAGTACTTC.

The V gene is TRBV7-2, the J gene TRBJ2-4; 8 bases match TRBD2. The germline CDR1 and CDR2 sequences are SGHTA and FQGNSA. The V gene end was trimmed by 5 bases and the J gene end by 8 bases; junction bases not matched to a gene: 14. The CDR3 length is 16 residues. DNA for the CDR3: TGTGCCAGCAGCCCGCAGCGGGGGCCCCAGCGGGACATTCAGTACTTC. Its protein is CASSPQRGPQRDIQYF.

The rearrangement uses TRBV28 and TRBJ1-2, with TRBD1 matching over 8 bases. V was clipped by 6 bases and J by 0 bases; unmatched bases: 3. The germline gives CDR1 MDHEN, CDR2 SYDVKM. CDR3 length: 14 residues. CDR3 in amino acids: CASRRQGTNYGYTF. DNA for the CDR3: TGTGCCAGCAGAAGACAGGGGACTAACTATGGCTACACCTTC.

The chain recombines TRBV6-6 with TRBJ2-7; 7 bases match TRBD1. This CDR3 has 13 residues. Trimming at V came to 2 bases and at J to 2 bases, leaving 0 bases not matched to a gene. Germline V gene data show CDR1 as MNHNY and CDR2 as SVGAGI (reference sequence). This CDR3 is CASSYDRAYEQYF. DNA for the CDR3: TGTGCCAGCAGTTACGACAGGGCCTACGAGCAGTACTTC.

CDR3 amino acids: CASSNTGGGLILYGYTF. In DNA form, the CDR3 reads TGTGCCAGCAGTAATACAGGGGGCGGTTTGATTCTCTATGGCTACACCTTC. This rearrangement joins TRBV2 to TRBJ1-2; TRBD1 aligns across 9 bases. With V trimmed by 5 bases and J by 4 bases, 14 bases remained unmatched. The CDR3 runs 17 residues. Per the germline V gene, CDR1 is SNHLY and CDR2 is FYNNEI.

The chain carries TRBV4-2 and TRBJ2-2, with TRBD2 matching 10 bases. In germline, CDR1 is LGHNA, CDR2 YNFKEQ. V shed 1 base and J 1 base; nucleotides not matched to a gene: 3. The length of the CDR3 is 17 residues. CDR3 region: CASSQVTSGKNTGELFF. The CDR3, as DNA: TGTGCCAGCAGCCAAGTCACTAGCGGGAAGAACACCGGGGAGCTGTTTTTT.

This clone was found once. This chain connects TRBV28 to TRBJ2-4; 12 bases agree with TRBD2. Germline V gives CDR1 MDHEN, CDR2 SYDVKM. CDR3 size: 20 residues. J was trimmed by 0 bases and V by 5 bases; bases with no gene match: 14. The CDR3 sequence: CASSMTSGSVGGVAKNIQYF. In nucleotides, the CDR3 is TGTGCCAGCAGTATGACTAGCGGGAGCGTCGGCGGGGTAGCCAAAAACATTCAGTACTTC. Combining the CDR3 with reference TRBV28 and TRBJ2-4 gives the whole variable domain DVKVTQSSRYLVKRTGEKVFLECVQDMDHENMFWYRQDPGLGLRLIYFSYDVKMKEKGDIPEGYSVSREKKERFSLILESASTNQTSMYLCASSMTSGSVGGVAKNIQYFGAGTRLSVL.

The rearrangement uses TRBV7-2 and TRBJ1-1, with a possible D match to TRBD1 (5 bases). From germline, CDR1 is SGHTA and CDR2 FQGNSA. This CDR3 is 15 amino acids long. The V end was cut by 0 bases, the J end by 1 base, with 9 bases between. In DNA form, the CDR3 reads TGTGCCAGCAGCTTAGCTCACGGGGGGAACACTGAAGCTTTCTTT. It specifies CASSLAHGGNTEAFF.

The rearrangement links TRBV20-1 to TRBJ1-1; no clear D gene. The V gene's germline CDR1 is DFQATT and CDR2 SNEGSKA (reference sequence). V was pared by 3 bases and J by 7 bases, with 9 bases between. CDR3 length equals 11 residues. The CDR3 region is CSASQGVEAFF. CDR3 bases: TGCAGTGCTAGCCAAGGAGTTGAAGCTTTCTTT.

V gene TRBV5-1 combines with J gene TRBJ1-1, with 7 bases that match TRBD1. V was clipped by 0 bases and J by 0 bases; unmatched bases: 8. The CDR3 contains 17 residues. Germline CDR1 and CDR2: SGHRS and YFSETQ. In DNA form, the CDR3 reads TGCGCCAGCAGCTTGGGCCCGACAGGGACGATGAACACTGAAGCTTTCTTT. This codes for CASSLGPTGTMNTEAFF.

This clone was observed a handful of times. CDR3 DNA sequence: TGCAGTGCTAGTAGGGGGTCCTATGGCTACACCTTC. Translating it yields CSASRGSYGYTF. The V and J genes are TRBV20-1 and TRBJ1-2, with D maybe TRBD1 (6 bases). Deletions cut 3 bases from V and 4 bases from J, with 9 bases between. The germline gives CDR1 DFQATT, CDR2 SNEGSKA (reference sequence). The CDR3 contains 12 residues.

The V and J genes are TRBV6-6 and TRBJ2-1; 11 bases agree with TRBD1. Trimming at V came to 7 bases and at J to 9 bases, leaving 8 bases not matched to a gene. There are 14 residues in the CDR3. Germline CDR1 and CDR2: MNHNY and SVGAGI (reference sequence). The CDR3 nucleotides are TGTGCCAGCAAGGGGACAGGGGGATTTGGTGAGCAGTTCTTC. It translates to CASKGTGGFGEQFF.

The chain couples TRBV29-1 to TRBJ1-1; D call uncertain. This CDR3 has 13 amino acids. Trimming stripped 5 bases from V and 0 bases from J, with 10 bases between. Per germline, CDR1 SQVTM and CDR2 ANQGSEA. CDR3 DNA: TGCAGCGTTCATCAACAGTTGAACACTGAAGCTTTCTTT. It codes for CSVHQQLNTEAFF.

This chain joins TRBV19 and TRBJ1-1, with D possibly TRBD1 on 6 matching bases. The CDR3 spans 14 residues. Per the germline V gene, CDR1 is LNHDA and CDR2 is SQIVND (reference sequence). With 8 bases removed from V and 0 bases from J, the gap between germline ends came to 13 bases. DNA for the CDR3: TGTGCCAGTGCAGGGGTGAGGGTGAACACTGAAGCTTTCTTT. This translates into CASAGVRVNTEAFF.

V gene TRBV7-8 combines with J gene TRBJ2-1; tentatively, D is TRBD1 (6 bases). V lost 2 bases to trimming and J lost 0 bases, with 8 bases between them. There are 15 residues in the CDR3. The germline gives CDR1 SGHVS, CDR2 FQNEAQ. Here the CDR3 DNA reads TGTGCCAGCAGCTTACTAGGGGGCTCCTACAATGAGCAGTTCTTC. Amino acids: CASSLLGGSYNEQFF. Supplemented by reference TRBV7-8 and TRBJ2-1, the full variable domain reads GAGVSQSPRYKVAKRGQDVALRCDPISGHVSLFWYQQALGQGPEFLTYFQNEAQLDKSGLPSDRFFAERPEGSVSTLKIQRTQQEDSAVYLCASSLLGGSYNEQFFGPGTRLTVL.

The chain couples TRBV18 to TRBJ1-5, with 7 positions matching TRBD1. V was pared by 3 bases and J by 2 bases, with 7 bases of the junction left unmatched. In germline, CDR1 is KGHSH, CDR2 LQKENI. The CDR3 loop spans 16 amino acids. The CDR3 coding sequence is TGTGCCAGCTCACCCCCGACCGGACAGGGCAATCAGCCCCAGCATTTT. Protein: CASSPPTGQGNQPQHF.

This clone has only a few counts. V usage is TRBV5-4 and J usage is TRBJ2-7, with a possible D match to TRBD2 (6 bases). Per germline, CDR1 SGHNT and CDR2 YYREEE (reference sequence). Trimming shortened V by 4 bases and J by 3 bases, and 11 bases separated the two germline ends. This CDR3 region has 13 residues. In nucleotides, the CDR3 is TGTGCCAGCAGCCGGGGGAATAACTACGAGCAGTACTTC. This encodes CASSRGNNYEQYF.

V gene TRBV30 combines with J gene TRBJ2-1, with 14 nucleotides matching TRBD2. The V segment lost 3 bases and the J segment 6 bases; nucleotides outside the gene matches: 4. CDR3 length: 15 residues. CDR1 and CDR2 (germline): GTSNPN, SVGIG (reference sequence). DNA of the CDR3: TGTGCCTGGAGGACCGGGACTAGCGGGGGCAATGAGCAGTTCTTC. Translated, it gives CAWRTGTSGGNEQFF.

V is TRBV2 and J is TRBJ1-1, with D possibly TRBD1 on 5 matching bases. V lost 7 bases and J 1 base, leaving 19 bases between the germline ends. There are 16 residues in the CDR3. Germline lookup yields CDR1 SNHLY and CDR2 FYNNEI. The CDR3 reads CASNTKTTGANTEAFF. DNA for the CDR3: TGTGCCAGCAATACGAAGACCACTGGGGCGAACACTGAAGCTTTCTTT.

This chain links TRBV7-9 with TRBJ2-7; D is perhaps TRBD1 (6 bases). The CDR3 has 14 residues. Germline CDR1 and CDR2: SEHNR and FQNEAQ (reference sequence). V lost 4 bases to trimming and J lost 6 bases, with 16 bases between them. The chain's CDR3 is CASSWGQGNGEQYF. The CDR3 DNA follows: TGTGCCAGCAGCTGGGGGCAGGGCAACGGCGAGCAGTACTTC.

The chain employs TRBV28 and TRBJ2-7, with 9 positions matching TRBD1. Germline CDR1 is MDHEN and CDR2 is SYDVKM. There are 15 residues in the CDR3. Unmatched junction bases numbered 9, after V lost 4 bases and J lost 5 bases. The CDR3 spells CASSSPGQGSDEQYF. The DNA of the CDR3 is TGTGCCAGCAGTTCGCCTGGACAGGGGTCCGACGAGCAGTACTTC.

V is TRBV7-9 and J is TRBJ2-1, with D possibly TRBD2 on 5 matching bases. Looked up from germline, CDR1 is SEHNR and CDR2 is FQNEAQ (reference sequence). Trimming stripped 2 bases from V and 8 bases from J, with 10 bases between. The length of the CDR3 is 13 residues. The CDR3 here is CASSLMTTDEQFF. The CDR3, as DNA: TGTGCCAGCAGCTTAATGACTACTGATGAGCAGTTCTTC.

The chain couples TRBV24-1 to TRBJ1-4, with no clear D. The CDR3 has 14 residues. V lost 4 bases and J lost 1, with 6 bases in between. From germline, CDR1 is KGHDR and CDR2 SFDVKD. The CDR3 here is CATSELRTNEKLFF. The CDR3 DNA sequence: TGTGCCACCAGTGAGCTGCGAACTAATGAAAAACTGTTTTTT.

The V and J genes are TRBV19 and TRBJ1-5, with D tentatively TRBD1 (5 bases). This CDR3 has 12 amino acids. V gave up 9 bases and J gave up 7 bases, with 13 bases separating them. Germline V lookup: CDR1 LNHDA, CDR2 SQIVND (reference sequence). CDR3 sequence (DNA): TGTGCCAGCACGGGGGGGAGCCAGCCCCAGCATTTT. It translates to CASTGGSQPQHF.

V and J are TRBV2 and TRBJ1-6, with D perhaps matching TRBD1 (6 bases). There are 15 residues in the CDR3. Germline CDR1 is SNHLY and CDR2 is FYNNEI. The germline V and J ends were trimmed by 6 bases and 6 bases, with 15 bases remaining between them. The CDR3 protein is CASSPFTGLNSPLHF. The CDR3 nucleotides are TGTGCCAGCAGCCCATTTACAGGGCTTAATTCACCCCTCCACTTT.

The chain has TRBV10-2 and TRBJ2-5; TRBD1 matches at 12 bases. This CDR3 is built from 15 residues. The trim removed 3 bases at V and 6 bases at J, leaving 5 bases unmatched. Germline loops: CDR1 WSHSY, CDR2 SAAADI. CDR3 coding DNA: TGCGCCAGCAGTGACGGGACAGGGGGCTCTAAGACCCAGTACTTC. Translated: CASSDGTGGSKTQYF.

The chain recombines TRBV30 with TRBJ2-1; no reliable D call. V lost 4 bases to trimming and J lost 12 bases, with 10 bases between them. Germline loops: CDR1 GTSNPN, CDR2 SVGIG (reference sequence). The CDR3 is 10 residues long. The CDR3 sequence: CAWKNELQFF. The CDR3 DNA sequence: TGTGCCTGGAAAAATGAGTTGCAGTTCTTC. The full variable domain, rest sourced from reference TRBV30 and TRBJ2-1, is SQTIHQWPATLVQPVGSPLSLECTVEGTSNPNLYWYRQAAGRGLQLLFYSVGIGQISSEVPQNLSASRPQDRQFILSSKKLLLSDSGFYLCAWKNELQFFGPGTRLTVL.